This TCR beta chain was identified in a study of blood T cells in healthy people across ages. The wider study: In model experiments, template switching was able to capture about one barcoded beta molecule for every two T cells that were present.

About this clonotype: Its target is not known.

With a J-beta primer mix and a sample-barcoded 5' primer, a second PCR ran about 7 to 12 cycles. Via MiXCR, TCRdb re-called the 5' RACE reads, giving one row per CDR3 protein. The table records more than 1 million distinct CDR3 sequences, more than 35% of them present only once. The study, taken as a whole, reports: Strong correlation was found linking TCR beta diversity to naive T cell percentage.

This TCR was sampled from a woman aged 55-70 years in good health. Sequenced material: blood.

The CDR3: CASSSPQGVLYGYTF. The CDR3 DNA follows: TGTGCCAGCAGCTCACCCCAGGGGGTGCTCTATGGCTACACCTTC. The chain joins TRBV7-9 to TRBJ1-2; 7 bases are shared with TRBD1. The CDR3 runs to 15 residues. V lost 4 bases and J lost 4; bases outside the gene matches: 9. CDR1 and CDR2 (germline): SEHNR, FQNEAQ (reference sequence).